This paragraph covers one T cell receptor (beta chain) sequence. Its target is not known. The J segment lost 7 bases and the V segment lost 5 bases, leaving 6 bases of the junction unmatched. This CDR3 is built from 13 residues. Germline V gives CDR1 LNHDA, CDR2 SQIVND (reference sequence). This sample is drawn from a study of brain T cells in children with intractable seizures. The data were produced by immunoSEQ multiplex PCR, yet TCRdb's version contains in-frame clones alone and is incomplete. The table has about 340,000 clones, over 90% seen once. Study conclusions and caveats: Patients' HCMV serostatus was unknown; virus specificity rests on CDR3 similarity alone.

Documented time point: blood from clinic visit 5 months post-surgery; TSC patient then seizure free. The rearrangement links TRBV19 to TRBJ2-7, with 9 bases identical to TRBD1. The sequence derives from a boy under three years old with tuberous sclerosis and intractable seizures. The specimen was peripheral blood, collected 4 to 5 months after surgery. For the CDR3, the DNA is TGTGCCAGTAGTTTCAACAGGGGGCGTGAGCAGTACTTC. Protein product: CASSFNRGREQYF.